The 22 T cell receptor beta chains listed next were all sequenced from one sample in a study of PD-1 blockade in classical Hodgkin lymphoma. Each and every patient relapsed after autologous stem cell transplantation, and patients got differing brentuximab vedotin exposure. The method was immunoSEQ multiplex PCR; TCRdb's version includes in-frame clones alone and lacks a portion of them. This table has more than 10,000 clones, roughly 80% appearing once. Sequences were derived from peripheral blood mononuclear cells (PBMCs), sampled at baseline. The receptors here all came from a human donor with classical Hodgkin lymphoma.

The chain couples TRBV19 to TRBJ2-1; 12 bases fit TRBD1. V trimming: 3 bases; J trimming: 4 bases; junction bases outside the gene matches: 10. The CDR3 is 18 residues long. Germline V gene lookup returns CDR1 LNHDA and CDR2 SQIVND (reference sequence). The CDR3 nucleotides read TGTGCCAGTAGTATCAAGGGACAGGGGGCTTCGTGGTACAATGAGCAGTTCTTC. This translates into CASSIKGQGASWYNEQFF.

The DNA for the CDR3 is TGCGCCAGCAGCGGCGGGGATACGCAGTATTTT. This translates into CASSGGDTQYF. The V and J genes are TRBV10-1 and TRBJ2-3; D is possibly TRBD2 (5 bases). This CDR3 has 11 residues. V was shortened by 6 bases and J by 6 bases, with 7 bases between the two germline ends. Per germline, CDR1 WNHNN and CDR2 SYGVQD (reference sequence).

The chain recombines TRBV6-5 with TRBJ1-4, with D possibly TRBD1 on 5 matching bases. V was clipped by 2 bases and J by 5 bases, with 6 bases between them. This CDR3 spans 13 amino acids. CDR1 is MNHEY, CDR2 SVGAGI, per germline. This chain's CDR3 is CASSYRDNEKLFF. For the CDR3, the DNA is TGTGCCAGCAGTTACCGGGACAATGAAAAACTGTTTTTT.

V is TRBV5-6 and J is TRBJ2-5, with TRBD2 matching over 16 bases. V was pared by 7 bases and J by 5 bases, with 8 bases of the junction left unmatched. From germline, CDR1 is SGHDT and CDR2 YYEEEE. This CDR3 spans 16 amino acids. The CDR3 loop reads CASHRGLAGGPETQYF. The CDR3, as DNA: TGTGCCAGCCATAGGGGACTAGCGGGAGGGCCGGAGACCCAGTACTTC.

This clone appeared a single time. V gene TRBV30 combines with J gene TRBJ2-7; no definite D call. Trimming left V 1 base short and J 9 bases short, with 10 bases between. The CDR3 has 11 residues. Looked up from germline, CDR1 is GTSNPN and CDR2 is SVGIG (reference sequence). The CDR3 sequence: CAWSDRVGQYF. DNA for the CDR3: TGTGCCTGGAGTGACCGGGTGGGGCAGTACTTC.

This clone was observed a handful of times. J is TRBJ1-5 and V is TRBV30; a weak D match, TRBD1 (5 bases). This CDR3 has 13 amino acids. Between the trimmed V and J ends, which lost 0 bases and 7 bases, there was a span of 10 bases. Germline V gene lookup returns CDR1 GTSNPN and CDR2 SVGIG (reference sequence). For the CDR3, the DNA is TGTGCCTGGAGTGTAGGGCAGGGACAGCCCCAGCATTTT. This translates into CAWSVGQGQPQHF.

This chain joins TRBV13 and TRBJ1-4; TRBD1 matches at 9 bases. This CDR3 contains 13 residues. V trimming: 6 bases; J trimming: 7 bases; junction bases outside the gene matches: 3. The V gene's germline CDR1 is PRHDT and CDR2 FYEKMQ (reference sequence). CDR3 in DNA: TGTGCCAGCAGACAGGGGGCGTCTGAAAAACTGTTTTTT. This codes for CASRQGASEKLFF.

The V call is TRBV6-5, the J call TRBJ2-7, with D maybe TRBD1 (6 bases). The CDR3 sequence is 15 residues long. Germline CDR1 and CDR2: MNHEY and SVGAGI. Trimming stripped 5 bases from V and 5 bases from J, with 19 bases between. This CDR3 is CASSPEGERWNEQYF. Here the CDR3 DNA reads TGTGCCAGCAGTCCCGAGGGGGAGCGGTGGAACGAGCAGTACTTC.

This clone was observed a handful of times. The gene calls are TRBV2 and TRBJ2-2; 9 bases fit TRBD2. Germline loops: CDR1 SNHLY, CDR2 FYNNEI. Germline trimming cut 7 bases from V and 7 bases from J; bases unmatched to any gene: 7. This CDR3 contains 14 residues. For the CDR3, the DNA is TGTGCCAGCACGGGGGCGGGAGGGGGCGGGGAGCTGTTTTTT. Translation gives CASTGAGGGGELFF.

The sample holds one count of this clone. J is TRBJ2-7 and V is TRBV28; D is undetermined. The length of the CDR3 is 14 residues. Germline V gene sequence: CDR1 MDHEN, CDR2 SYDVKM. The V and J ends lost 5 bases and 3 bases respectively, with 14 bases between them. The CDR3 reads CASSPWTVDYEQYF. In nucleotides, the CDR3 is TGTGCCAGCAGTCCTTGGACGGTAGACTACGAGCAGTACTTC.

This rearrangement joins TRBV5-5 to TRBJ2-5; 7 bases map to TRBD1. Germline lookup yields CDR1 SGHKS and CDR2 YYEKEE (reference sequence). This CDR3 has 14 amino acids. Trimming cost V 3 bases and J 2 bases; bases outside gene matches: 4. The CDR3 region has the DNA TGTGCCAGCAGCTCGACAGGGCGGCAAGAGACCCAGTACTTC. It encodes CASSSTGRQETQYF.

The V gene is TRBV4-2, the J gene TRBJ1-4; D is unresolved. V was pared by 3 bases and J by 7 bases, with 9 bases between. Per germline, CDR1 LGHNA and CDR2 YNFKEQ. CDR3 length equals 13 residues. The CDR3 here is CASSQALAEKLFF. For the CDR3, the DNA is TGTGCCAGCAGCCAGGCCCTTGCTGAAAAACTGTTTTTT.

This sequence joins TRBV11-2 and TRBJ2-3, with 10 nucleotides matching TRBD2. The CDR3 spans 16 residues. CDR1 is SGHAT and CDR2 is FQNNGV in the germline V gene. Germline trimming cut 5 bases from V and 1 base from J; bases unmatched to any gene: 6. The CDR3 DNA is TGTGCCAGCAGCCCTAGCGGGGGCTTGGGCACAGATACGCAGTATTTT. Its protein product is CASSPSGGLGTDTQYF.

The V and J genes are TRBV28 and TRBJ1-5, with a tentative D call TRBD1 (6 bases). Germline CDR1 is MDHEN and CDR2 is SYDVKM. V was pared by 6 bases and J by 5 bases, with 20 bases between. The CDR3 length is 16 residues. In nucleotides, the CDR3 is TGTGCCAGCAGAACAGCGGGGGGCCTGGGCGATCAGCCCCAGCATTTT. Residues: CASRTAGGLGDQPQHF.

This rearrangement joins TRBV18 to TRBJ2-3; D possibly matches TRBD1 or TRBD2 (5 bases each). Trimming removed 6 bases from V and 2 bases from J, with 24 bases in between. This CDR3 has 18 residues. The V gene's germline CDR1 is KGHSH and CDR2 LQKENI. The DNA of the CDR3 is TGTGCCAGCTCCCCGAGAAACAAGGGGACGGACGCCACAGATACGCAGTATTTT. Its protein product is CASSPRNKGTDATDTQYF.

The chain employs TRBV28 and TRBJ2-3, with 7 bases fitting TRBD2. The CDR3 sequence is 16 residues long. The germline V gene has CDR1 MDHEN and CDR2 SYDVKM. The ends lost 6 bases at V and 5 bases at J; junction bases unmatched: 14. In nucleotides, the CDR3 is TGTGCCAGCAGCCCGTCGTGGGGGAGGGATGTAGATACGCAGTATTTT. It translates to CASSPSWGRDVDTQYF.

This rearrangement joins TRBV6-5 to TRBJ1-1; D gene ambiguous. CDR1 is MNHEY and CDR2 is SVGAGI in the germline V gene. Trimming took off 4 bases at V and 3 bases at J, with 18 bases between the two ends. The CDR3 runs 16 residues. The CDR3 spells CASSLRSGVTYTEAFF. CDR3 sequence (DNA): TGTGCCAGCAGTTTACGTTCTGGCGTCACGTACACTGAAGCTTTCTTT.

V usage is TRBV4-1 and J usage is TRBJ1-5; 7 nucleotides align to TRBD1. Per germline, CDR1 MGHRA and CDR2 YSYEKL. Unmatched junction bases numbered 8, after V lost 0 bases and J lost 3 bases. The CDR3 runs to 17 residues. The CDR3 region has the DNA TGCGCCAGCAGCCAAGATTCGGGACAGAATTTCAATCAGCCCCAGCATTTT. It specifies CASSQDSGQNFNQPQHF.

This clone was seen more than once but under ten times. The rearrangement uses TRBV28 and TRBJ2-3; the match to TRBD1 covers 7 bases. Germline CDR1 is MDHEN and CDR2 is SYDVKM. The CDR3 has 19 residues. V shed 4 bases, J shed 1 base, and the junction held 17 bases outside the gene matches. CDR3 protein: CASSSIRTGAGAGTDTQYF. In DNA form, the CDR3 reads TGTGCCAGCAGTTCGATAAGAACAGGGGCCGGGGCGGGCACAGATACGCAGTATTTT.

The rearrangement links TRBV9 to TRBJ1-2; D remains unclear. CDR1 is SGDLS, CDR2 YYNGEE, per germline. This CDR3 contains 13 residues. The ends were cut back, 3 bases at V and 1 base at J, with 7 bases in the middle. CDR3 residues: CASSAASNYGYTF. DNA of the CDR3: TGTGCCAGCAGCGCGGCCAGTAACTATGGCTACACCTTC. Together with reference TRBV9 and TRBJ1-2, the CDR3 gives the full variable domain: DSGVTQTPKHLITATGQRVTLRCSPRSGDLSVYWYQQSLDQGLQFLIQYYNGEERAKGNILERFSAQQFPDLHSELNLSSLELGDSALYFCASSAASNYGYTFGSGTRLTVV.

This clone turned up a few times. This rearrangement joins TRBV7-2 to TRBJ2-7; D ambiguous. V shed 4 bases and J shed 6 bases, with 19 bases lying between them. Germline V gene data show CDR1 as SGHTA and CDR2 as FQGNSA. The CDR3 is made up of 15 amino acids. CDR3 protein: CASSSDARAVGEQYF. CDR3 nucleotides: TGTGCCAGCAGCTCCGATGCTCGCGCAGTCGGCGAGCAGTACTTC.

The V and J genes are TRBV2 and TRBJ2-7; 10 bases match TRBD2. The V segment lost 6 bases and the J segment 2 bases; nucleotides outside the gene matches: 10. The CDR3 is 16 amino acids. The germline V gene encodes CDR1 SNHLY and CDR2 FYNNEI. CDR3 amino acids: CASSLPGLASPYEQYF. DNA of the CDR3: TGTGCCAGCAGCCTGCCGGGACTAGCGTCCCCCTACGAGCAGTACTTC.